What follows are 30 T cell receptor beta chains derived from one specimen sequenced in a study of blood T cells in healthy people across ages. Sample-barcoded 5' priming and a J-beta primer mix drove a second PCR of roughly 7 to 11 cycles. Each CDR3 protein is one row after TCRdb ran MiXCR on the 5' RACE reads. The sample has around 1,500,000 distinct CDR3 sequences; around two fifths are singletons. The sequenced sample consisted of blood. The receptor source for this set is a woman under 30 in good health.

The V and J genes are TRBV6-5 and TRBJ1-1; unclear D gene. CDR1 and CDR2 from the germline V gene are MNHEY and SVGAGI. V lost 6 bases and J 5 bases, leaving 16 bases between the germline ends. This CDR3 region has 14 residues. DNA of the CDR3: TGTGCCAGCAGCCCCGGAACATGGGCTACTGAAGCTTTCTTT. Protein product: CASSPGTWATEAFF.

The chain is built from TRBV7-2 and TRBJ2-6, with a tentative D call TRBD1 (5 bases). This CDR3 region has 17 residues. The ends were cut back, 4 bases at V and 1 base at J, with 14 bases in the middle. Germline CDR1 is SGHTA and CDR2 is FQGNSA. CDR3 bases: TGTGCCAGCAGCTCCCAGACAGTTATATCTGGGGCCAACGTCCTGACTTTC. It codes for CASSSQTVISGANVLTF.

V and J are TRBV7-9 and TRBJ2-7; 7 bases match TRBD1. The CDR3 extends over 17 amino acids. The junction had 14 bases not matched to a gene; V was cut back by 5 bases and J by 1 base. Germline loops: CDR1 SEHNR, CDR2 FQNEAQ (reference sequence). The CDR3 nucleotides are TGTGCCAGCAGCCCCGCATACATAGGGGGCCTGTCCTACGAGCAGTACTTC. It yields the protein CASSPAYIGGLSYEQYF.

The chain is built from TRBV20-1 and TRBJ2-3; TRBD2 matches 11 bases. Looked up from germline, CDR1 is DFQATT and CDR2 is SNEGSKA (reference sequence). V lost 5 bases, J lost 4 bases, and 5 bases stayed unmatched. The CDR3 runs 14 residues. In DNA, the CDR3 is TGCAGTGCTTCTACTAGCGGGAGTGCAGATACGCAGTATTTT. This sequence encodes CSASTSGSADTQYF.

J is TRBJ1-5 and V is TRBV15, with 7 bases identical to TRBD1. The germline V gene encodes CDR1 LNHNV and CDR2 YYDKDF (reference sequence). The ends lost 6 bases at V and 7 bases at J; junction bases unmatched: 6. The CDR3 consists of 13 residues. The CDR3 sequence is CATSHRGGQPQHF. CDR3 in DNA: TGTGCCACCAGTCACAGGGGCGGGCAGCCCCAGCATTTT. Supplemented by reference TRBV15 and TRBJ1-5, the full variable domain reads DAMVIQNPRYQVTQFGKPVTLSCSQTLNHNVMYWYQQKSSQAPKLLFHYYDKDFNNEADTPDNFQSRRPNTSFCFLDIRSPGLGDTAMYLCATSHRGGQPQHFGDGTRLSIL.

This clonotype appeared many times. The chain combines TRBV24-1 with TRBJ2-3, with TRBD1 matching 7 bases. The CDR3 totals 14 residues. V lost 3 bases to trimming and J lost 3 bases; unmatched junction nucleotides: 2. CDR1 is KGHDR and CDR2 is SFDVKD in the germline V gene. The CDR3 DNA reads as TGTGCCACCAGTGATCCGGGACAGACAGATACGCAGTATTTT. Protein: CATSDPGQTDTQYF.

This clonotype was seen a few times. V gene TRBV6-1 combines with J gene TRBJ2-7; 11 bases are a match to TRBD1. V dropped 4 bases and J dropped 5; count of bases not matched to a gene: 4. This CDR3 has 14 amino acids. Germline assignment: CDR1 MNHNS and CDR2 SASEGT. CDR3 region: CASSAGTGGHEQYF. CDR3 DNA sequence: TGTGCCAGCAGTGCGGGGACAGGGGGTCACGAGCAGTACTTC.

The rearrangement links TRBV3-1 to TRBJ2-6, with no clear D. The CDR3 has 15 residues. The V end lost 4 bases, the J end lost 0 bases, and 7 bases lay between the germline ends. Germline CDR1 reads LGHDT; CDR2 reads YNNKEL (reference sequence). CDR3 DNA: TGTGCCAGCAGCCCGATCAACTCTGGGGCCAACGTCCTGACTTTC. The encoded protein is CASSPINSGANVLTF. The full variable domain, rest sourced from reference TRBV3-1 and TRBJ2-6, is DTAVSQTPKYLVTQMGNDKSIKCEQNLGHDTMYWYKQDSKKFLKIMFSYNNKELIINETVPNRFSPKSPDKAHLNLHINSLELGDSAVYFCASSPINSGANVLTFGAGSRLTVL.

This clonotype appeared a few times. CDR3 amino acids: CASSQIAGDSEDTQYF. CDR3 bases: TGTGCCAGCTCGCAAATAGCGGGAGATAGCGAAGATACGCAGTATTTT. J is TRBJ2-3 and V is TRBV27, with 9 bases identical to TRBD2. The V gene's germline CDR1 is MNHEY and CDR2 SMNVEV (reference sequence). The ends lost 8 bases at V and 5 bases at J; junction bases unmatched: 14. The CDR3 is 16 amino acids.

The V gene is TRBV6-2 or TRBV6-3, the J gene TRBJ1-1; D might be TRBD1 (6 bases). Trimming removed 7 bases from V and 0 bases from J, with 15 bases in between. Germline CDR1 MNHEY, CDR2 SVGEGT. The CDR3 loop spans 15 amino acids. CDR3 in DNA: TGTGCCAGCAAGAGAGCGGACAGCATGAACACTGAAGCTTTCTTT. It translates to CASKRADSMNTEAFF.

There are many counts of this clonotype. The V call is TRBV7-9, the J call TRBJ2-1; no firm D call. The V end lost 7 bases, the J end lost 6 bases, and 10 bases lay between the germline ends. The CDR3 totals 12 residues. The germline gives CDR1 SEHNR, CDR2 FQNEAQ (reference sequence). The CDR3 DNA reads TGTGCCAGCACCCCCGCTTTCAATGAGCAGTTCTTC. Protein sequence: CASTPAFNEQFF.

The chain carries TRBV7-9 and TRBJ2-2; D gene unclear. The CDR3 runs to 15 residues. The germline CDR1 and CDR2 sequences are SEHNR and FQNEAQ (reference sequence). Trimming removed 4 bases at V and 0 bases at J, with 9 bases between. In DNA form, the CDR3 reads TGTGCCAGCAGCTCCGGGCAGCCGAACACCGGGGAGCTGTTTTTT. Residues: CASSSGQPNTGELFF.

The chain joins TRBV15 to TRBJ1-4; D gene unclear. V gave up 5 bases and J gave up 3 bases, with 13 bases separating them. Germline values: CDR1 LNHNV, CDR2 YYDKDF (reference sequence). This CDR3 comprises 15 residues. CDR3 bases: TGTGCCACCAGCGGGGTTCGGTCGGCTAATGAAAAACTGTTTTTT. Encoded protein: CATSGVRSANEKLFF. Full variable domain (remainder filled in from reference TRBV15 and TRBJ1-4): DAMVIQNPRYQVTQFGKPVTLSCSQTLNHNVMYWYQQKSSQAPKLLFHYYDKDFNNEADTPDNFQSRRPNTSFCFLDIRSPGLGDTAMYLCATSGVRSANEKLFFGSGTQLSVL.

V is TRBV2 and J is TRBJ1-1, with D possibly TRBD1 on 5 matching bases. CDR3 length: 18 amino acids. Trimming took 7 bases from V and 6 from J, leaving 30 bases between them. Germline assignment: CDR1 SNHLY and CDR2 FYNNEI. The CDR3 here is CASIKIQARDGTSSEAFF. In nucleotides, the CDR3 is TGTGCCAGCATAAAAATCCAAGCGCGGGACGGGACCTCATCTGAAGCTTTCTTT.

There are a few counts of this clonotype. The chain combines TRBV6-5 with TRBJ1-2; 7 bases agree with TRBD1. CDR1 is MNHEY and CDR2 is SVGAGI in the germline V gene. V trimming: 2 bases; J trimming: 8 bases; junction bases outside the gene matches: 5. CDR3 size: 13 residues. The CDR3 is CASSYGDRDGYTF. The CDR3 bases are TGTGCCAGCAGTTACGGCGACAGGGACGGCTACACCTTC.

This chain connects TRBV5-1 to TRBJ2-5; D gene unclear. The germline V gene has CDR1 SGHRS and CDR2 YFSETQ. Trimming took 6 bases from V and 0 from J, leaving 6 bases between them. The CDR3 is 12 residues long. The CDR3 DNA reads as TGCGCCAGCACGCCCGACCAAGAGACCCAGTACTTC. This gives the protein CASTPDQETQYF.

This chain links TRBV4-1 with TRBJ1-2; the D gene is possibly TRBD1 (6 bases). V dropped 4 bases and J dropped 3 bases, with 12 bases sitting between them. Germline V gives CDR1 MGHRA, CDR2 YSYEKL. The CDR3 runs to 14 residues. The CDR3 DNA reads TGCGCCAGCAGCCGTGGGGCAGGGGACTATGGCTACACCTTC. It encodes CASSRGAGDYGYTF.

This clonotype was detected a few times. CDR3 sequence: CASSLSGTDNSPLHF. CDR3 bases: TGTGCCAGCTCACTCTCCGGGACAGACAATTCACCCCTCCACTTT. This chain joins TRBV18 and TRBJ1-6; TRBD1 aligns across 7 bases. Germline CDR1 is KGHSH and CDR2 is LQKENI. The CDR3 totals 15 residues. The J segment lost 7 bases and the V segment lost 4 bases, leaving 7 bases of the junction unmatched.

The CDR3 loop reads CASSWGTPGHNEQFF. As DNA, the CDR3 is TGTGCCAGCAGCTGGGGGACACCAGGGCACAATGAGCAGTTCTTC. The chain uses TRBV7-6 and TRBJ2-1; TRBD1 might be the D (6 bases). The CDR3 contains 15 residues. Germline CDR1 is SGHVS and CDR2 is FNYEAQ. Trimming cost V 4 bases and J 5 bases, with 15 bases left between them.

The rearrangement joins TRBV3-1 to TRBJ1-5; 9 bases line up with TRBD1. The junction had 23 bases not matched to a gene; V was cut back by 0 bases and J by 2 bases. Germline V gene lookup returns CDR1 LGHDT and CDR2 YNNKEL (reference sequence). This CDR3 is 23 amino acids long. In nucleotides, the CDR3 is TGTGCCAGCAGCCAAGAAGGCTTAAATTCGGGACAGGGATTCTTGGGAGGCAATCAGCCCCAGCATTTT. This gives the protein CASSQEGLNSGQGFLGGNQPQHF.

This chain links TRBV3-1 with TRBJ1-1, with 11 bases identical to TRBD1. V dropped 3 bases and J dropped 4; count of bases not matched to a gene: 7. Looked up from germline, CDR1 is LGHDT and CDR2 is YNNKEL (reference sequence). The length of the CDR3 is 16 residues. The CDR3 DNA reads TGTGCCAGCAGCCAGCCCCGGACAGGGGGCACCACTGAAGCTTTCTTT. It encodes CASSQPRTGGTTEAFF.

This clonotype was recorded many times. This chain uses TRBV7-2 with TRBJ2-1; TRBD1 agrees at 7 bases. From germline, CDR1 is SGHTA and CDR2 FQGNSA. The CDR3 runs to 15 residues. V shed 0 bases, J shed 2 bases, and the junction held 1 base outside the gene matches. The DNA for the CDR3 is TGTGCCAGCAGCTTAGCCCAGGGGGCCTACAATGAGCAGTTCTTC. Protein: CASSLAQGAYNEQFF.

Concerning this clonotype itself: Because it lacks the conserved phenylalanine or tryptophan at the end, this CDR3 is likely a read error. This sequence joins TRBV5-1 and TRBJ2-1, with 8 bases matching TRBD2. From germline, CDR1 is SGHRS and CDR2 YFSETQ. With 3 bases clipped from V and 8 bases from J, the junction kept 7 bases outside the gene matches. The CDR3 sequence is 14 residues long. The DNA for the CDR3 is TGCGCCAGCAGCTCGGGACTAGTTTCGCATGAGCAGTTCTTG. This gives the protein CASSSGLVSHEQFL.

The gene calls are TRBV20-1 and TRBJ2-7; 9 positions agree with TRBD1. Germline V gives CDR1 DFQATT, CDR2 SNEGSKA (reference sequence). The CDR3 is 15 amino acids. V gave up 6 bases and J gave up 3 bases; unmatched junction bases: 12. The CDR3 sequence: CSARPPGQGFYEQYF. The DNA of the CDR3 is TGCAGTGCCCGACCTCCGGGACAGGGCTTCTACGAGCAGTACTTC.

This clonotype was counted a few times. This chain connects TRBV4-1 to TRBJ2-3; D not resolved. CDR1 is MGHRA and CDR2 is YSYEKL in the germline V gene. Deletions cut 0 bases from V and 1 base from J, with 11 bases between. This CDR3 is 16 amino acids long. The CDR3 region has the DNA TGCGCCAGCAGCCAAGATCAGGCAGCCCGCACAGATACGCAGTATTTT. It yields the protein CASSQDQAARTDTQYF.

The genes are TRBV14 and TRBJ2-5, with TRBD2 matching over 9 bases. Unmatched junction bases numbered 7, after V lost 3 bases and J lost 2 bases. From germline, CDR1 is SGHDN and CDR2 FVKESK. The CDR3 sequence is 16 residues long. CDR3 sequence reads: CASSHLLAGSQETQYF. The CDR3 DNA follows: TGTGCCAGCAGCCACCTTCTAGCGGGGAGTCAAGAGACCCAGTACTTC.

The chain employs TRBV28 and TRBJ2-1, with D perhaps matching TRBD2 (5 bases). The V gene's germline CDR1 is MDHEN and CDR2 SYDVKM. The CDR3 length is 15 residues. Trimming shortened V by 2 bases and J by 7 bases, and 15 bases separated the two germline ends. The CDR3, as DNA: TGTGCCAGCAGTTTAAGAGGGTTACTAGTTAATGAGCAGTTCTTC. It codes for CASSLRGLLVNEQFF.

The V and J genes are TRBV3-1 and TRBJ2-1; 12 nucleotides agree with TRBD1. Per the germline V gene, CDR1 is LGHDT and CDR2 is YNNKEL (reference sequence). This CDR3 spans 13 amino acids. After removal of 6 bases from V and 10 bases from J, the junction contained 4 bases not matched to a gene. The CDR3 DNA reads as TGTGCCAGCAGACGGGACAGGGGGCGGGAGCAGTTCTTC. This sequence encodes CASRRDRGREQFF.

This clonotype was seen more than once but under ten times. The chain has TRBV7-9 and TRBJ1-2; TRBD1 matches 7 bases. V lost 5 bases to trimming and J lost 5 bases; unmatched junction nucleotides: 11. Germline loops: CDR1 SEHNR, CDR2 FQNEAQ (reference sequence). The CDR3 sequence is 15 residues long. The CDR3 region has the DNA TGTGCCAGCAGCCACGGGTTCTCCAGGGGGTATGGCTACACCTTC. Protein sequence: CASSHGFSRGYGYTF.

V gene TRBV7-8 combines with J gene TRBJ2-5; D not certain. Trimming cost V 1 base and J 11 bases, with 14 bases left between them. The germline CDR1 and CDR2 sequences are SGHVS and FQNEAQ. The CDR3 loop spans 13 amino acids. The CDR3 reads CASSLGSAYGQYF. The CDR3 nucleotides are TGTGCCAGCAGCTTAGGATCGGCCTACGGGCAGTACTTC.